The 22 T cell receptor beta chains below come from one sample, sequenced in a study (dated by TCRdb to the mid-2010s). Libraries were built with 5' RACE. The listed sequencing device is Illumina MiSeq. In TCRdb, the public reads were trimmed at Q25 with fastp and aligned with MiXCR, with productive beta chains retained. Rows merge per CDR3 protein into single entries with the most common DNA and genes. The sample table holds about 41,000 distinct CDR3 sequences, of which roughly 27% were seen once. The top ten clones comprise about 3.9% of the sample. Specimen: memory CD4+ T cells sorted from a lymph node. The cell subset or site tag for this specimen amounts to: memory CD4+ T cells, CD4+CD45RO+CD25-. The source is a female donor with breast cancer.

This clonotype came up a few times. The V call is TRBV29-1, the J call TRBJ1-1, with 8 nucleotides matching TRBD1. Per germline, CDR1 SQVTM and CDR2 ANQGSEA. The CDR3 length is 13 residues. The V and J ends lost 6 bases and 3 bases, in that order; junction bases with no gene match: 6. The CDR3 DNA follows: TGCAGCGTGGATGGACAGGGTTACACTGAAGCTTTCTTT. Translated: CSVDGQGYTEAFF.

The rearrangement joins TRBV29-1 to TRBJ2-1, with 7 positions matching TRBD2. J lost 6 bases, V lost 8 bases, and 16 bases had no gene match. The CDR3 contains 15 residues. Per germline, CDR1 SQVTM and CDR2 ANQGSEA. The DNA for the CDR3 is TGCAGCATTGCCCCGCGGGAGCGGCAGACCAATGAGCAGTTCTTC. Amino acids: CSIAPRERQTNEQFF.

Points on this clonotype: This could be a read error, since a much larger clone is one nucleotide away. The chain employs TRBV6-5 and TRBJ2-7; possible D gene TRBD2, 6 bases. This CDR3 region has 14 residues. In germline, CDR1 is MNHEY, CDR2 SVGAGI. The CDR3 is CVSAREWQSYEQYF. The CDR3 DNA reads TGTGTCAGCGCCCGGGAGTGGCAGTCCTACGAGCAGTACTTC.

For this clonotype: One end of the junction is discordant with germline, which a read error may explain. This sequence joins TRBV27 and TRBJ2-7; D is possibly TRBD1 (5 bases). The CDR3 is 14 residues long. The germline CDR1 and CDR2 sequences are MNHEY and SMNVEV (reference sequence). The CDR3 region has the DNA TGTACCAGCAGTCCATCGCGACAGCTAGTCTTGCAGTACTTC. Protein sequence: CTSSPSRQLVLQYF.

This clonotype was picked up many times. The genes are TRBV20-1 and TRBJ2-7; D remains ambiguous. Trimming pared 6 bases from V and 0 bases from J, leaving 15 bases between. The CDR3 has 14 amino acids. CDR1 and CDR2 (germline): DFQATT, SNEGSKA (reference sequence). The CDR3 reads CSALRTSSSYEQYF. CDR3 nucleotides: TGCAGTGCCCTAAGAACATCAAGCTCCTACGAGCAGTACTTC.

This clonotype has a count of ten or more. The chain has TRBV20-1 and TRBJ2-1; TRBD2 agrees at 8 bases. The CDR3 has 16 amino acids. Trimming took 6 bases from V and 10 from J; bases not matched to a gene: 20. CDR1 is DFQATT, CDR2 SNEGSKA, per germline (reference sequence). Here the CDR3 DNA reads TGCAGTGCCCCCCCCAAAGCGGGGGCCCGCATCGGGGAGCAGTTCTTC. This gives the protein CSAPPKAGARIGEQFF.

Notes on this clonotype: This may be a read error, as it is one base from a much larger clone. The chain joins TRBV7-9 to TRBJ2-3; 11 bases are shared with TRBD2. CDR1 and CDR2 (germline): SEHNR, FQNEAQ (reference sequence). The CDR3 is made up of 13 amino acids. CDR3 protein: CASSVAGGAAQYF. The CDR3 nucleotides are TGTGCCAGCAGCGTAGCGGGGGGGGCGGCGCAGTATTTT.

This clonotype was picked up many times. The chain has TRBV20-1 and TRBJ2-3; 7 positions match TRBD2. The CDR3 is made up of 16 amino acids. The germline CDR1 and CDR2 sequences are DFQATT and SNEGSKA (reference sequence). J gave up 3 bases and V 0 bases, and 9 bases lay outside the gene matches. This CDR3 reads CSARDAGRGMTDTQYF. CDR3 DNA: TGCAGTGCTAGAGACGCGGGGCGGGGGATGACAGATACGCAGTATTTT.

This clonotype was detected only a few times. An end of the junction differs from the germline gene, which may be a read error. The CDR3 DNA reads as TGTGCCAGCAGCCTGGGACGGAACTCCGACGAGCAGTACTTC. It encodes CASSLGRNSDEQYF. J is TRBJ2-7 and V is TRBV3-1, with D perhaps matching TRBD1 or TRBD2 (5 bases each). The germline V gene has CDR1 LGHDT and CDR2 YNNKEL (reference sequence). The CDR3 totals 14 residues.

This clonotype was picked up a small number of times. The chain combines TRBV10-3 with TRBJ2-3; 12 bases agree with TRBD2. The CDR3 consists of 15 residues. Per germline, CDR1 ENHRY and CDR2 SYGVKD. The junction had 7 bases not matched to a gene; V was cut back by 6 bases and J by 6 bases. This CDR3 reads CAIRTTSGSDDTQYF. The DNA for the CDR3 is TGTGCCATCAGAACGACTAGCGGGAGCGACGATACGCAGTATTTT.

The gene calls are TRBV6-1 and TRBJ2-5; TRBD1 matches at 8 bases. From germline, CDR1 is MNHNS and CDR2 SASEGT. V lost 0 bases to trimming and J lost 5 bases; unmatched junction nucleotides: 8. The CDR3 is made up of 16 amino acids. This CDR3 reads CASSEASARGRETQYF. The DNA of the CDR3 is TGTGCCAGCAGTGAAGCGTCAGCCAGGGGGCGGGAGACCCAGTACTTC.

This clonotype was counted between two and nine times. The chain uses TRBV7-9 and TRBJ2-6; 9 bases line up with TRBD1. The CDR3 consists of 15 residues. J gave up 3 bases and V 8 bases, and 5 bases lay outside the gene matches. From germline, CDR1 is SEHNR and CDR2 FQNEAQ (reference sequence). The CDR3 nucleotides are TGTGCCAGCGTACAGGGGGCAGGTGGGGCCAACGTCCTGACTTTC. Its translation: CASVQGAGGANVLTF.

In this sample, this clonotype turned up a few times. The V gene is TRBV19, the J gene TRBJ1-5, with TRBD1 matching over 9 bases. With V trimmed by 7 bases and J by 4 bases, 11 bases remained unmatched. This CDR3 has 16 amino acids. Per germline, CDR1 LNHDA and CDR2 SQIVND (reference sequence). The CDR3 nucleotides read TGTGCCAGTAAGAGCATCCGGGACAGGGCAAATCAGCCCCAGCATTTT. Amino acid sequence: CASKSIRDRANQPQHF.

The V gene is TRBV9, the J gene TRBJ2-1, with TRBD2 identical over 8 bases. CDR1 and CDR2 from the germline V gene are SGDLS and YYNGEE. V shed 4 bases, J shed 6 bases, and the junction held 9 bases outside the gene matches. This CDR3 contains 15 residues. The chain's CDR3 is CASSPQSGTSNEQFF. CDR3 sequence (DNA): TGTGCCAGCAGCCCACAGTCCGGGACTAGCAATGAGCAGTTCTTC.

CDR3 in amino acids: CASSPSVQETQYF. CDR3 in DNA: TGTGCCAGCTCACCGAGCGTCCAAGAGACCCAGTACTTC. The chain is built from TRBV18 and TRBJ2-5; D gene ambiguous. The V end lost 3 bases, the J end lost 1 base, and 6 bases lay between the germline ends. This CDR3 has 13 residues. CDR1 is KGHSH, CDR2 LQKENI, per germline.

This clonotype was picked up many times. The chain is built from TRBV6-1 and TRBJ2-5, with 10 bases that match TRBD1. CDR3 length: 15 residues. Germline V gene sequence: CDR1 MNHNS, CDR2 SASEGT. V was pared by 6 bases and J by 5 bases, with 9 bases of the junction left unmatched. The CDR3 reads CASSRQGASGETQYF. CDR3 in DNA: TGTGCCAGCAGCCGACAGGGGGCTTCAGGGGAGACCCAGTACTTC.

J is TRBJ2-7 and V is TRBV6-2 or TRBV6-3; possibly TRBD1 for D (5 bases). The CDR3 length is 12 residues. From germline, CDR1 is MNHEY and CDR2 SVGEGT. V shed 4 bases and J shed 3 bases, with 7 bases lying between them. The CDR3 region has the DNA TGTGCCAGCAGTTGGGGCGGCTACGAGCAGTACTTC. This encodes CASSWGGYEQYF.

The genes are TRBV2 and TRBJ1-4, with 8 positions matching TRBD1. Trimming at V came to 8 bases and at J to 7 bases, leaving 9 bases not matched to a gene. The V gene's germline CDR1 is SNHLY and CDR2 FYNNEI. The CDR3 contains 14 residues. CDR3 nucleotide sequence: TGTGCCAGCGGTTGGACAGGGAATACTGAAAAACTGTTTTTT. Translated: CASGWTGNTEKLFF.

The chain carries TRBV27 and TRBJ1-6; D may be TRBD1 (6 bases). In germline, CDR1 is MNHEY, CDR2 SMNVEV (reference sequence). This CDR3 is built from 13 residues. Trimming left V 1 base short and J 9 bases short, with 7 bases between. CDR3 DNA: TGTGCCAGCAGTTTATTCAGGGGTTCACCCCTCCACTTT. Translated: CASSLFRGSPLHF.

To note about this clonotype: The junction shows a germline mismatch at one end, possibly a read error. The rearrangement links TRBV4-3 to TRBJ2-2; D is uncertain. Germline-derived CDR1 and CDR2 are LGHNA and YSLEER. CDR3 length: 16 amino acids. CDR3 region: CASGQDINFNTGELFF. DNA for the CDR3: TGCGCCAGCGGCCAAGACATAAACTTTAACACCGGGGAGCTGTTTTTT.

The rearrangement links TRBV12-3 or TRBV12-4 to TRBJ1-4; D is ambiguous. V lost 3 bases and J 0 bases, leaving 8 bases between the germline ends. The CDR3 has 15 amino acids. The CDR3 DNA reads as TGTGCCAGCAGTTTGACCGAGTCAACTAATGAAAAACTGTTTTTT. Its protein is CASSLTESTNEKLFF.

This sequence joins TRBV5-1 and TRBJ1-2; D gene uncertain. Germline CDR1 and CDR2: SGHRS and YFSETQ. V was pared by 0 bases and J by 0 bases, with 6 bases between. CDR3 length: 14 residues. CDR3 protein: CASSLGAANYGYTF. The CDR3 DNA is TGCGCCAGCAGCTTGGGGGCGGCTAACTATGGCTACACCTTC.